The 25 T cell receptor beta chains listed next were all sequenced from one sample in a study of cytomegalovirus exposure and HLA in healthy donors. The PCR ran on 60 Vbeta and 13 Jbeta primers. TCRdb's table, derived via immunoSEQ multiplex PCR, lists solely in-frame clones and lacks some. This sample carries some 190,000 clones, roughly four fifths of them seen once, and the ten largest clones take about 3.4%. The sequenced sample was PBMCs. Receptors were obtained from a man aged 40-55 years in good health and CMV-seropositive.

The gene calls are TRBV28 and TRBJ2-7; D perhaps matches TRBD1 (6 bases). This CDR3 region has 12 residues. CDR1 and CDR2 from the germline V gene are MDHEN and SYDVKM. Between the trimmed V and J ends, which lost 7 bases and 12 bases, there was a span of 19 bases. The CDR3 DNA follows: TGTGCCAGCACCCGACAGGATTTCGAGTGGTACTTC. It codes for CASTRQDFEWYF.

This clone was counted a few times. This chain joins TRBV6-5 and TRBJ2-7; perhaps TRBD2 as D (5 bases). The V end lost 0 bases, the J end lost 1 base, and 10 bases lay between the germline ends. This CDR3 region has 15 residues. Germline V CDR1 and CDR2: MNHEY, SVGAGI. The CDR3 nucleotides read TGTGCCAGCAGTTACTCCCCCCGGGGTTCCTACGAGCAGTACTTC. Translation gives CASSYSPRGSYEQYF.

This chain joins TRBV28 and TRBJ2-5; D might be TRBD1 (5 bases). V was trimmed by 4 bases and J by 4 bases, leaving 16 bases between them. The CDR3 contains 15 residues. Germline lookup yields CDR1 MDHEN and CDR2 SYDVKM. The CDR3 is CASSSTGDLRETQYF. The CDR3 DNA sequence: TGTGCCAGCAGTTCCACAGGTGACCTCCGAGAGACCCAGTACTTC.

The J gene is TRBJ2-1, the V gene TRBV13; D is undetermined. Trimming took off 3 bases at V and 10 bases at J, with 7 bases between the two ends. The CDR3 consists of 11 residues. Germline CDR1 is PRHDT and CDR2 is FYEKMQ (reference sequence). CDR3 coding DNA: TGTGCCAGCAGCTTCCTCGGGGAGCAGTTCTTC. It translates to CASSFLGEQFF.

The chain combines TRBV4-3 with TRBJ2-3, with TRBD2 matching over 10 bases. CDR3 length equals 16 residues. The germline gives CDR1 LGHNA, CDR2 YSLEER. V lost 1 base, J lost 0 bases, and 1 base stayed unmatched. The DNA of the CDR3 is TGCGCCAGCAGCCAAGGGACTAGCGGAAGCACAGATACGCAGTATTTT. The encoded protein is CASSQGTSGSTDTQYF.

The chain joins TRBV2 to TRBJ2-3; TRBD2 aligns across 12 bases. The germline CDR1 and CDR2 sequences are SNHLY and FYNNEI. This CDR3 contains 16 residues. V was clipped by 5 bases and J by 1 base; unmatched bases: 4. The CDR3 reads CASSLLAGGGTDTQYF. The CDR3 DNA is TGTGCCAGCAGTTTACTAGCGGGGGGTGGCACAGATACGCAGTATTTT.

This sequence joins TRBV10-3 and TRBJ1-1; D remains unclear. CDR1 ENHRY and CDR2 SYGVKD come from the germline V gene. V dropped 2 bases and J dropped 1 base, with 11 bases sitting between them. This CDR3 is 15 amino acids long. The CDR3 coding sequence is TGTGCCATCAGTGAGCCCCCGGGGAGGAACACTGAAGCTTTCTTT. This sequence encodes CAISEPPGRNTEAFF.

The rearrangement joins TRBV11-2 to TRBJ2-1, with 7 bases fitting TRBD2. Per the germline V gene, CDR1 is SGHAT and CDR2 is FQNNGV. CDR3 length: 17 amino acids. V was clipped by 0 bases and J by 2 bases; unmatched bases: 7. CDR3 residues: CASSLDLASGPYNEQFF. CDR3 nucleotide sequence: TGTGCCAGCAGCTTAGACTTGGCTAGCGGTCCCTACAATGAGCAGTTCTTC. The entire variable domain, with the rest obtained from reference TRBV11-2 and TRBJ2-1, is as follows: EAGVAQSPRYKIIEKRQSVAFWCNPISGHATLYWYQQILGQGPKLLIQFQNNGVVDDSQLPKDRFSAERLKGVDSTLKIQPAKLEDSAVYLCASSLDLASGPYNEQFFGPGTRLTVL.

This clone occurred once. The chain carries TRBV11-3 and TRBJ2-1, with 7 bases identical to TRBD1. This CDR3 is built from 15 residues. Trimming removed 5 bases from V and 4 bases from J; junction bases left unmatched: 8. CDR1 SGHNT and CDR2 YENEEA come from the germline V gene. CDR3 amino acids: CASSPAGTAYNEQFF. The CDR3, as DNA: TGTGCCAGCAGCCCTGCCGGGACAGCATACAATGAGCAGTTCTTC.

The V gene is TRBV7-9, the J gene TRBJ2-3, with a weak D call TRBD1 (5 bases). CDR3 length: 15 amino acids. Germline CDR1 SEHNR, CDR2 FQNEAQ (reference sequence). Trimming took 5 bases from V and 1 from J, leaving 13 bases between them. In DNA, the CDR3 is TGTGCCAGCAGCCCTGGGGCGTCGGGCACAGATACGCAGTATTTT. Protein product: CASSPGASGTDTQYF. Together with reference TRBV7-9 and TRBJ2-3, the CDR3 gives the full variable domain: DTGVSQNPRHKITKRGQNVTFRCDPISEHNRLYWYRQTLGQGPEFLTYFQNEAQLEKSRLLSDRFSAERPKGSFSTLEIQRTEQGDSAMYLCASSPGASGTDTQYFGPGTRLTVL.

This chain connects TRBV19 to TRBJ1-4; maybe TRBD1 (5 bases). There are 14 residues in the CDR3. The germline V gene encodes CDR1 LNHDA and CDR2 SQIVND (reference sequence). Trimming left V 3 bases short and J 8 bases short, with 13 bases between. CDR3 in DNA: TGTGCCAGTAGTATTACGGGGGACGACGAAAAACTGTTTTTT. Its translation is CASSITGDDEKLFF.

This chain links TRBV11-1 with TRBJ2-7; D is uncertain. The germline CDR1 and CDR2 sequences are SGHAT and FQDESV (reference sequence). V shed 3 bases and J shed 3 bases, with 12 bases lying between them. The CDR3 is 14 amino acids. CDR3 in DNA: TGTGCCAGCAGCTTTCTCACTGCAGGCTACGAGCAGTACTTC. Its protein product is CASSFLTAGYEQYF.

This chain connects TRBV23-1 to TRBJ1-3, with 7 bases identical to TRBD1. TRBV23-1 belongs to the ORF category, with a function that is uncertain. V trimming: 1 base; J trimming: 4 bases; junction bases outside the gene matches: 7. CDR3 size: 16 residues. The CDR3 bases are TGCGCCAGCAGTCAATGGGGAACAGGGGTAGGAAACACCATATATTTT. The encoded protein is CASSQWGTGVGNTIYF.

The chain employs TRBV6-1 and TRBJ1-1, with unresolved D. Trimming cost V 3 bases and J 4 bases, with 12 bases left between them. Per germline, CDR1 MNHNS and CDR2 SASEGT. The CDR3 covers 14 residues. The CDR3 region is CASSDRARGTEAFF. The CDR3 nucleotides read TGTGCCAGCAGTGACCGGGCGCGGGGCACTGAAGCTTTCTTT.

The CDR3 reads CASSRTGNLVHEQYF. DNA for the CDR3: TGTGCCAGCAGCCGGACAGGGAATCTTGTCCACGAGCAGTACTTC. The V and J genes are TRBV27 and TRBJ2-7; 8 bases map to TRBD1. CDR1 MNHEY and CDR2 SMNVEV come from the germline V gene (reference sequence). The CDR3 is made up of 15 amino acids. The ends lost 6 bases at V and 5 bases at J; junction bases unmatched: 12.

This rearrangement joins TRBV30 to TRBJ2-3, with D tentatively TRBD1 (5 bases). The CDR3 contains 16 residues. The V and J ends lost 0 bases and 0 bases respectively, with 13 bases between them. Germline V lookup: CDR1 GTSNPN, CDR2 SVGIG (reference sequence). The CDR3 DNA reads as TGTGCCTGGAGTGTGGGGCAGGACGGTAGCACAGATACGCAGTATTTT. Translated: CAWSVGQDGSTDTQYF.

The rearrangement uses TRBV27 and TRBJ2-4; D possibly corresponds to TRBD1 (5 bases). The germline V gene encodes CDR1 MNHEY and CDR2 SMNVEV (reference sequence). This CDR3 contains 16 residues. V was cut by 7 bases and J by 3 bases, with 19 bases left in between. The CDR3 loop reads CASKGYIGQGKNIQYF. The DNA of the CDR3 is TGTGCCAGCAAAGGTTACATCGGTCAGGGCAAAAACATTCAGTACTTC.

The J gene is TRBJ2-5, the V gene TRBV28; weak D call: TRBD2 (5 bases). Germline V gene sequence: CDR1 MDHEN, CDR2 SYDVKM. The length of the CDR3 is 15 residues. Trimming took off 5 bases at V and 2 bases at J, with 15 bases between the two ends. The CDR3: CASSGSSRNQETQYF. CDR3 nucleotide sequence: TGTGCCAGCAGTGGATCTAGCAGGAATCAAGAGACCCAGTACTTC.

The rearrangement uses TRBV29-1 and TRBJ1-3; unclear D gene. Germline CDR1 SQVTM, CDR2 ANQGSEA. V lost 6 bases and J lost 0, with 21 bases in between. The CDR3 contains 17 residues. The CDR3 bases are TGCAGCGTCGGGGTGGGCAGTCCTTCAGTCTCTGGAAACACCATATATTTT. Residues: CSVGVGSPSVSGNTIYF.

This clone was seen a handful of times. The chain carries TRBV7-3 and TRBJ1-1; possible D gene TRBD1, 6 bases. CDR3 size: 14 residues. The V gene lost 1 base and the J gene lost 1 base, with 7 bases spanning the gap. Germline values: CDR1 SGHTA, CDR2 FQGTGA. CDR3 bases: TGTGCCAGCAGCTTAATGGGGGCGAACACTGAAGCTTTCTTT. Translation: CASSLMGANTEAFF.

V usage is TRBV6-5 and J usage is TRBJ2-7; 7 bases align to TRBD2. The CDR3 loop spans 14 amino acids. Germline-derived CDR1 and CDR2 are MNHEY and SVGAGI. V trimming: 6 bases; J trimming: 4 bases; junction bases outside the gene matches: 9. In nucleotides, the CDR3 is TGTGCCAGCAGCCATCAGCGGGGCGGTTACGAGCAGTACTTC. This codes for CASSHQRGGYEQYF.

The J gene is TRBJ2-2, the V gene TRBV7-2, with TRBD2 identical over 10 bases. This CDR3 is 16 amino acids long. CDR1 and CDR2 from the germline V gene are SGHTA and FQGNSA. V lost 1 base, J lost 1 base, and 0 bases stayed unmatched. As DNA, the CDR3 is TGTGCCAGCAGCTTAGGGACTAGCGGGAACACCGGGGAGCTGTTTTTT. It specifies CASSLGTSGNTGELFF.

The J gene is TRBJ2-1, the V gene TRBV29-1; 9 bases align to TRBD2. V trimming: 7 bases; J trimming: 9 bases; junction bases outside the gene matches: 16. The length of the CDR3 is 15 residues. Germline-derived CDR1 and CDR2 are SQVTM and ANQGSEA. CDR3 sequence (DNA): TGCAGCGCCCAGGAGGCTAGCGGGGTTTGGGGTGAGCAGTTCTTC. Amino acid sequence: CSAQEASGVWGEQFF.

DNA of the CDR3: TGTGCCAGCAGTTATCGGCTAGCGGGGGACAATGAGCAGTTCTTC. Its protein product is CASSYRLAGDNEQFF. V gene TRBV6-5 combines with J gene TRBJ2-1, with 10 nucleotides matching TRBD2. CDR1 and CDR2 from the germline V gene are MNHEY and SVGAGI. J gave up 5 bases and V 3 bases, and 4 bases lay outside the gene matches. The CDR3 totals 15 residues.

The J gene is TRBJ2-1, the V gene TRBV7-9; perhaps TRBD2 as D (5 bases). The length of the CDR3 is 14 residues. Per the germline V gene, CDR1 is SEHNR and CDR2 is FQNEAQ (reference sequence). V lost 5 bases and J 8 bases, leaving 16 bases between the germline ends. This CDR3 reads CASSLTSSEDEQFF. In DNA form, the CDR3 reads TGTGCCAGCAGCCTAACTTCGTCGGAGGATGAGCAGTTCTTC.